The sequence of this T cell receptor (beta chain) was determined in a study of cytomegalovirus exposure and HLA in healthy donors. This PCR relied on a set of 60 Vbeta primers and 13 Jbeta primers. The repertoire was sequenced with immunoSEQ multiplex PCR; TCRdb's copy has only in-frame clones and lacks some. The sample features 80,000 to 100,000 clones, with 3.4% in its top ten. Deletions cut 6 bases from V and 11 bases from J, with 3 bases between. The CDR3 has 8 amino acids. Germline V gene sequence: CDR1 MNHEY, CDR2 SMNVEV (reference sequence). The rearrangement joins TRBV27 to TRBJ2-3; D gene uncertain. The receptor comes from a woman younger than 45 in good health and CMV-seronegative. Sequencing input: PBMCs. CDR3 DNA: TGTGCCAGCAGGAGGCAGTATTTT. Translation: CASRRQYF.